This entry is about one T cell receptor beta chain. Other autoimmune disease, uncontrolled infection, pregnancy and lactation led to exclusion. The source of the PBMCs was more than 9.5 ml of fresh peripheral blood. The sample belongs to a study of Graves' ophthalmopathy and Graves' hyperthyroidism. Amplified TCR beta CDR3 regions were obtained using RNA transcripts as template. RT-PCR in the first round used HTBI primers; a second-round multiplex PCR followed. TCRdb called the multiplex PCR reads again in MiXCR, with one record for every CDR3 protein. The table has fewer than 20,000 distinct CDR3 sequences, 46% seen once; the top ten hold about 25%. Per germline, CDR1 SGHTA and CDR2 FQGNSA. CDR3 size: 12 residues. Trimming took 6 bases from V and 7 from J, leaving 13 bases between them.

V usage is TRBV7-2 and J usage is TRBJ2-7; D may be TRBD2 (5 bases). Source material: peripheral blood. The receptor's source is a woman aged 40 to 50 with stable Graves' hyperthyroidism. The CDR3 nucleotides are TGTGCCAGCAGACTAGTGGGTACTGAGCAGTACTTC. This codes for CASRLVGTEQYF.